This TCR beta chain was observed in a study of human T cells and chemical hapten exposure. Within the library, unique molecular identifiers were attached to each individual cDNA molecule. TCRdb recomputed calls from the reads with MiXCR, one row per CDR3 protein. The profile covers about 180 distinct CDR3 sequences, with about 47% appearing a single time and roughly 18% taken by the ten largest. Points on this clonotype: Its specificity is not known.

Study-wide findings and caveats: Large CDR3 similarity clusters arose significantly more often from expanded TCRs than from controls.

As for treatment: therapeutic diphenylcyclopropenone sensitization with weekly scalp DPC. V was clipped by 2 bases and J by 7 bases, with 17 bases between them. Per germline, CDR1 MNHEY and CDR2 SMNVEV (reference sequence). This CDR3 has 15 amino acids. The starting material was whole blood, obtained before DPC sensitization or 2, 6, or about 24 weeks after (not recorded which). The chain uses TRBV27 and TRBJ1-2; weak D call: TRBD1 (6 bases). This clonotype originated in an adult with alopecia areata. Some clones in this sample may be carry-over from other donors' samples. This table probably holds off-target reads from a library built for another chain. This CDR3 is CASSLGSQGRFGYTF. The CDR3 DNA is TGTGCCAGCAGTTTAGGGTCCCAGGGGAGGTTTGGCTACACCTTC.